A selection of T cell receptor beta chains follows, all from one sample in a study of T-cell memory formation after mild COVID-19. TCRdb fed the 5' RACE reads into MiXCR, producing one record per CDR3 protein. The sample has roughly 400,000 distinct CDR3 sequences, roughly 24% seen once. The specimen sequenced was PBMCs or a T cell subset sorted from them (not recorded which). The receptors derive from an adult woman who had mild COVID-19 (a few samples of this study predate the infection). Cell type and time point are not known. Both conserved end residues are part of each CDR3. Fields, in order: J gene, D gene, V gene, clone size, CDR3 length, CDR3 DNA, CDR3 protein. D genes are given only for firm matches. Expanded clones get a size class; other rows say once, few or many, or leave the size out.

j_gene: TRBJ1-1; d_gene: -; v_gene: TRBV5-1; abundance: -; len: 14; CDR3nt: TGCGCCAGCAGCTTGGCCGGGGGGAGCACTGAAGCTTTCTTT; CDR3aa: CASSLAGGSTEAFF
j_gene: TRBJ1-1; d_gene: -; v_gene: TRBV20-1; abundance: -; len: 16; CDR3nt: TGCAGTGCTAGAAGTGGGGCCGGGACACTGAACACTGAAGCTTTCTTT; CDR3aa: CSARSGAGTLNTEAFF
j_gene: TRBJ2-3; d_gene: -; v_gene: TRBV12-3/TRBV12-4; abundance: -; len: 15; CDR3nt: TGTGCCAGCAGCTCCAAACCCACTAGCACAGATACGCAGTATTTT; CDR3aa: CASSSKPTSTDTQYF
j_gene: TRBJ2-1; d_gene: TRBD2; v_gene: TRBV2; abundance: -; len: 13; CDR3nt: TGTGCCAGCAGTGGCGGACTAGCGGGAGGGGAGTTCTTC; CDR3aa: CASSGGLAGGEFF
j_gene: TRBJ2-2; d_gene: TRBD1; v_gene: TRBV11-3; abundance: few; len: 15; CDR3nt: TGTGCCACCCCAGGACAGGGGGGGAACACCGGGGAGCTGTTTTTT; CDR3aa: CATPGQGGNTGELFF
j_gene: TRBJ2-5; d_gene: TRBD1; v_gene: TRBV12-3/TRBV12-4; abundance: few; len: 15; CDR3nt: TGTGCCAGCAGATCTACCGGGACAGGGGGAGAGACCCAGTACTTC; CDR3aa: CASRSTGTGGETQYF
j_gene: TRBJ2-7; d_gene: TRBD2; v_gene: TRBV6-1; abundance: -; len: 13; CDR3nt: TGTGCCAGCAGTGGGGGGACTACTTACGAGCAGTACTTC; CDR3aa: CASSGGTTYEQYF
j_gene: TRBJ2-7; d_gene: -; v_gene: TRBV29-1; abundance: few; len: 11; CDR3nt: TGCAGCGTACTCCGGACAGACGAGCAGTACTTC; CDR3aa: CSVLRTDEQYF
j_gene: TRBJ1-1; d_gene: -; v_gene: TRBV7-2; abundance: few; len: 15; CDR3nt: TGTGCCAGCAGCTTAACAACCGTAATGAACACTGAAGCTTTCTTT; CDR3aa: CASSLTTVMNTEAFF
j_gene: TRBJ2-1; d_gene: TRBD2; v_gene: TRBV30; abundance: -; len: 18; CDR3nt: TGTGCCTGGAGTGTATTTCGGACTAGCGGGAGTTGGGGTCATGAGCAGTTCTTC; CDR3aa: CAWSVFRTSGSWGHEQFF
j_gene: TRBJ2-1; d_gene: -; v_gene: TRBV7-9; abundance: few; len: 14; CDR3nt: TGTGCCAGCAGCTTACGGTGGTTTCGGAATGAGCAGTTCTTC; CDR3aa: CASSLRWFRNEQFF
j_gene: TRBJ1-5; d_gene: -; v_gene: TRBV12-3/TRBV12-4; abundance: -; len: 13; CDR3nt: TGTGCCAGCAGTTTGGGGGCGGGTCAGCCCCAGCATTTT; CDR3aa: CASSLGAGQPQHF
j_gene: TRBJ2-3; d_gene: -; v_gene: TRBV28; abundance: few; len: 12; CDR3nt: TGTGCCAGCAGAAGACCAACAGATACGCAGTATTTT; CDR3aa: CASRRPTDTQYF
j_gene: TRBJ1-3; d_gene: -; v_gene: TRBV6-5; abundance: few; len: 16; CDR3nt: TGTGCCAGCAGGCATTCCAGTGGGGGCTCTGGAAACACCACATATTTT; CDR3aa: CASRHSSGGSGNTTYF
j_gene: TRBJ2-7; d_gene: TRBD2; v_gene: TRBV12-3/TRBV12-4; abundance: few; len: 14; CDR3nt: TGTGCCAGCACTACTAGCGGAGCTACCTACGAGCAGTACTTC; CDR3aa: CASTTSGATYEQYF
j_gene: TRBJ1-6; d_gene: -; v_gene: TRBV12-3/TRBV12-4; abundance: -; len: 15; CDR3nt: TGTGCCAGCAGAATATCCGGGACGAGTTATTCACCCCTCCACTTT; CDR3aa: CASRISGTSYSPLHF
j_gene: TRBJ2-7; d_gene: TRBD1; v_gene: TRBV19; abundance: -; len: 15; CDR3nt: TGTGCCAGTAGTGCTTTCACGACAGGGTTCAACGAGCAGTACTTC; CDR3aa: CASSAFTTGFNEQYF
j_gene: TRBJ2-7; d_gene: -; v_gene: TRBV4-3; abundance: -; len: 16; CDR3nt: TGCGCCAGCAGCCAAGATGTACTAGACCTTACCTACGAGCAGTACTTC; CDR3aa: CASSQDVLDLTYEQYF
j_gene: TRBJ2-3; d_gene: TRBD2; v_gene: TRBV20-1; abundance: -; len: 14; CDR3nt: TGCAGTGCTAGAGGCGGGAGTAGAACAGATACGCAGTATTTT; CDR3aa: CSARGGSRTDTQYF
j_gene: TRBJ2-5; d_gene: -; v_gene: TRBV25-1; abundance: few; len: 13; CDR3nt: TGTGCCAGCAGTGAATCTGTCCTAGAGACCCAGTACTTC; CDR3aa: CASSESVLETQYF
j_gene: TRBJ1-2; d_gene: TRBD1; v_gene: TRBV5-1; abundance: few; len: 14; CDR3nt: TGCGCCAGCAGCCCGAACAGGGGGAACTATGGCTACACCTTC; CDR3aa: CASSPNRGNYGYTF
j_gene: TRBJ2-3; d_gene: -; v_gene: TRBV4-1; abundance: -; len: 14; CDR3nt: TGCGCCAGCAGCCTCCGGGACTGGGAAGATACGCAGTATTTT; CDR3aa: CASSLRDWEDTQYF
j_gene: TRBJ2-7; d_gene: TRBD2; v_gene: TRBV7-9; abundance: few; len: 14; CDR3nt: TGTGCCAGCAGGGTAGCGGGTCCCCCCTACGAGCAGTACTTC; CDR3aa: CASRVAGPPYEQYF
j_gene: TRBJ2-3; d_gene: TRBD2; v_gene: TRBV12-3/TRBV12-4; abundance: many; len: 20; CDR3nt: TGTGCCAGCAGCCTTGGACTAGCGGGAGGGCTAACCCGACTTACAGATACGCAGTATTTT; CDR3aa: CASSLGLAGGLTRLTDTQYF
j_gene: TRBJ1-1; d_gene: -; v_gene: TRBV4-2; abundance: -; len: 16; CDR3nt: TGTGCCAGCAGCCAAGATCATCAGGGCCGAGACACTGAAGCTTTCTTT; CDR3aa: CASSQDHQGRDTEAFF
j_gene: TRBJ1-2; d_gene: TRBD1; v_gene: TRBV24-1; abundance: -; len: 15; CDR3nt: TGTGCCACCCGTGGCCGGGACAGTGCTAACTATGGCTACACCTTC; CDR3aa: CATRGRDSANYGYTF
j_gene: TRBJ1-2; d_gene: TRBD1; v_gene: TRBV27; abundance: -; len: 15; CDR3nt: TGTGCCAGCAGTAAAGCAGGGGGCCCTAACTATGGCTACACCTTC; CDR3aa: CASSKAGGPNYGYTF